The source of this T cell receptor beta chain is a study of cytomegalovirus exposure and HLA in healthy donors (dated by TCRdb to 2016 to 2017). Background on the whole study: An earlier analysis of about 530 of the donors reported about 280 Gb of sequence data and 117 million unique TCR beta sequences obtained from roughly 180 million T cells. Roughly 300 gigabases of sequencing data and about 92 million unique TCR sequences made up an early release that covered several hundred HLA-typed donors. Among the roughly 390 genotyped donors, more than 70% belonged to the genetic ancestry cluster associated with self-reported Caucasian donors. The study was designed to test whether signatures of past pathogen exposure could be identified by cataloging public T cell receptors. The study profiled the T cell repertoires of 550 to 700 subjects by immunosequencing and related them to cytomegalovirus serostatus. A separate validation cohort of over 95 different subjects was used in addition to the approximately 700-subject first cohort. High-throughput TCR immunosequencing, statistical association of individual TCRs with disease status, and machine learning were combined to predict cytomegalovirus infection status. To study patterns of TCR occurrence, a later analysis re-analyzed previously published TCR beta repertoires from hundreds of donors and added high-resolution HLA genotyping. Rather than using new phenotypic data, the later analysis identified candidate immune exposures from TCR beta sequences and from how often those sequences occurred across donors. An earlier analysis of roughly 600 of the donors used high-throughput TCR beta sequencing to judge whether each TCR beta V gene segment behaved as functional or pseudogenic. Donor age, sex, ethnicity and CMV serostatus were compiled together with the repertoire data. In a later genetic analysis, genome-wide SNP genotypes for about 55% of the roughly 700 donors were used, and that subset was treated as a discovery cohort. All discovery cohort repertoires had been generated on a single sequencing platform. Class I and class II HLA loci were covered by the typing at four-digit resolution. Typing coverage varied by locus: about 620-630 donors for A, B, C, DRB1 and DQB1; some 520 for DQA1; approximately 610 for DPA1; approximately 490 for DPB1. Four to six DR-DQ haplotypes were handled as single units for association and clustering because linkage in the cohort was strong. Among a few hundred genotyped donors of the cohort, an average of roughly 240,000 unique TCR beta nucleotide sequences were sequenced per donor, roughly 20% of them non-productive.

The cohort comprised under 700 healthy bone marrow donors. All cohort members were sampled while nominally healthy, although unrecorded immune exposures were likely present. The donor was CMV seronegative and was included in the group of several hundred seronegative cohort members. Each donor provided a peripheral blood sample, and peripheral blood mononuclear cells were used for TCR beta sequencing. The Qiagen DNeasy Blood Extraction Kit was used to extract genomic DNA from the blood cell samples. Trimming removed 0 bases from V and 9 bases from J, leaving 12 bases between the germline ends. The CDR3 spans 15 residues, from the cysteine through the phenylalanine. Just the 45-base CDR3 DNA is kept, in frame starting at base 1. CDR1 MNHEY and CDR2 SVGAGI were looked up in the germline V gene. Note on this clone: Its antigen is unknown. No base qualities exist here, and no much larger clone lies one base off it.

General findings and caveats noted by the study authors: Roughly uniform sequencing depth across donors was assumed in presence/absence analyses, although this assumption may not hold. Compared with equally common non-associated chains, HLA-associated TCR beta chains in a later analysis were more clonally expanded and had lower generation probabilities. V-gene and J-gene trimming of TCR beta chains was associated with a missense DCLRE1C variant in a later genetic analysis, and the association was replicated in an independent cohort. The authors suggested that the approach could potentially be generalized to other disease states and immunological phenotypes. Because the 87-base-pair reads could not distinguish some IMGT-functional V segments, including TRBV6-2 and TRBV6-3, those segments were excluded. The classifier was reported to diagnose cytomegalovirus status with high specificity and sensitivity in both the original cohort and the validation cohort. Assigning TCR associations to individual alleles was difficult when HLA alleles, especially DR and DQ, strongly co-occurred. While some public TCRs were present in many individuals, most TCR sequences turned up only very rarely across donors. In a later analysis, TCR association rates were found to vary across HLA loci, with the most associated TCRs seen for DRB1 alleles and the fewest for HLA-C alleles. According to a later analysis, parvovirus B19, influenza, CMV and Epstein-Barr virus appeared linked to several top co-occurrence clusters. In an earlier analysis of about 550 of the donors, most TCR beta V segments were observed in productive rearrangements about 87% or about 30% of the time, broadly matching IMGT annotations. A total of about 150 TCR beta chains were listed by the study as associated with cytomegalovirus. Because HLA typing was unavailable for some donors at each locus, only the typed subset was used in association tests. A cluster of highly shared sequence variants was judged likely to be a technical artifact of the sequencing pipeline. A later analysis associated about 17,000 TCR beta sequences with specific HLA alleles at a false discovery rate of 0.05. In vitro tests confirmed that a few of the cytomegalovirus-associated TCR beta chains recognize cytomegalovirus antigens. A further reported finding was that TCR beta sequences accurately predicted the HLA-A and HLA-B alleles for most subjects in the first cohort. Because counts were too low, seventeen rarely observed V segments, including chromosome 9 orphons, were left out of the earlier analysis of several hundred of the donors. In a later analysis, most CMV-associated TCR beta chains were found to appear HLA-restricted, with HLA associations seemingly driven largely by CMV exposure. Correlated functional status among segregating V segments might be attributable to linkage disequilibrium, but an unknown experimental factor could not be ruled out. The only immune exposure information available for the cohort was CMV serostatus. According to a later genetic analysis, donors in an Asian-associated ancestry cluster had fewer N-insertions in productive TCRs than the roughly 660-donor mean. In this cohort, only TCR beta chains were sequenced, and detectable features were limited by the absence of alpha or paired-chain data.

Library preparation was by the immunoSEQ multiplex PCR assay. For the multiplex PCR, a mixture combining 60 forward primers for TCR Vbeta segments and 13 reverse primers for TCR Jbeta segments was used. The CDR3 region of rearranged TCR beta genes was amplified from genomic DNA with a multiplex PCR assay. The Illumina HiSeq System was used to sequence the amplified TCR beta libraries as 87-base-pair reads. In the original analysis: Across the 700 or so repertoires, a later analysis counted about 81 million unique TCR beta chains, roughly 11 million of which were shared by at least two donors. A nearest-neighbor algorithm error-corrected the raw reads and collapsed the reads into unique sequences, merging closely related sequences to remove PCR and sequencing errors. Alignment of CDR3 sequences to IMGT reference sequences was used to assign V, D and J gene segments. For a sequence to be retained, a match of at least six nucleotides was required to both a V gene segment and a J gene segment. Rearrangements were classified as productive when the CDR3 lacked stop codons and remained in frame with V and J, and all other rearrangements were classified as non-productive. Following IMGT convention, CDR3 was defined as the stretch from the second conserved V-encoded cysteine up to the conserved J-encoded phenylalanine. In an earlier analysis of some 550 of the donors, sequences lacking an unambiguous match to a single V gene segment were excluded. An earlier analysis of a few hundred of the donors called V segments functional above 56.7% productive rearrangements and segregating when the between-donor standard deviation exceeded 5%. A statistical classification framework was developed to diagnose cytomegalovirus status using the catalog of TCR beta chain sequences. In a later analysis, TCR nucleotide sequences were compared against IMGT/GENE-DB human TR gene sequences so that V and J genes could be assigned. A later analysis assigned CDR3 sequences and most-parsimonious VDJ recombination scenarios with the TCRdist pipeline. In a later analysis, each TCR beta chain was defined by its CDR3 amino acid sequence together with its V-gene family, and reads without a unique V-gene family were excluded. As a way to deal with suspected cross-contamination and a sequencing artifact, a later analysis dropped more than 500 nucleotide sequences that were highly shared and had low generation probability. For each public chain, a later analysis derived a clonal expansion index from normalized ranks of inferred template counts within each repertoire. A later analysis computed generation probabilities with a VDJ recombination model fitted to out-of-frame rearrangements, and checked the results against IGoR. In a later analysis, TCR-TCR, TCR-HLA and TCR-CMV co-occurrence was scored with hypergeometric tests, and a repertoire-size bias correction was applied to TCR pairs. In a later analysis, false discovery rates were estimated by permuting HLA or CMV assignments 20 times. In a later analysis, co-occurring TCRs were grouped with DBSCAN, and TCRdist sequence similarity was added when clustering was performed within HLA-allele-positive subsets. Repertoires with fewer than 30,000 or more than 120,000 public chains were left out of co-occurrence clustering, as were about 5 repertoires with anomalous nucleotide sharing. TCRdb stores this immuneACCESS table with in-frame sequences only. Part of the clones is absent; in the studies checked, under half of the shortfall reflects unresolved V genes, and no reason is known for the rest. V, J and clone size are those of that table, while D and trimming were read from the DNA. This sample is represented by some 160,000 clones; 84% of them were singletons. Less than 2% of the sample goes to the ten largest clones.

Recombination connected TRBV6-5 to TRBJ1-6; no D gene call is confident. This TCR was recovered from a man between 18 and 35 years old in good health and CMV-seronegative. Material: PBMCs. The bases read TGTGCCAGCAGTTACTCTGGGTCAGGTCCTTCACCCCTCCACTTT. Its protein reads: CASSYSGSGPSPLHF.